These T cell receptor beta chains were read from a single sample in a study of blood T cell repertoires in COVID-19. TCRdb's table, derived via immunoSEQ multiplex PCR, lists solely in-frame clones and lacks some. The data contain 79,000 or so clones, around nine tenths of them seen just once; the ten biggest clones take up roughly a sixth. The sequenced material came from peripheral blood. Receptors originate from a human donor in a cohort sampled during active COVID-19. Both conserved end residues are part of each CDR3. A D gene is named only where the DNA matches it firmly. Clone size appears in some rows only: once, few, many, or a class for an expanded clone.

V gene	J gene	D gene	clone size	CDR3 DNA	CDR3 protein
TRBV7-3	TRBJ2-1	.	.	TGTGCCAGCAGCTCACGACAGGTTGTCTACAATGAGCAGTTCTTC	CASSSRQVVYNEQFF
TRBV5-1	TRBJ2-5	.	.	TGCGCCAGCATGACCGTGGGGGCCTATGAGACCCAGTACTTC	CASMTVGAYETQYF
TRBV10-1	TRBJ2-2	TRBD1	.	TGCGCCAGCAGCGGACCCCCGGGACAGGAGAACACCGGGGAGCTGTTTTTT	CASSGPPGQENTGELFF
TRBV18	TRBJ2-7	TRBD2	.	TGTGCCAGCTCACCAAGCAGAGCGGGAGACTTCCACGAGCAGTACTTC	CASSPSRAGDFHEQYF
TRBV4-1	TRBJ2-7	TRBD1	.	TGCGCCAGCAGGGGGACAGGGGCCTACGAGCAGTACTTC	CASRGTGAYEQYF
TRBV5-1	TRBJ2-2	.	once	TGCGCCAGCTCCCCCTCTAACACCGGGGAGCTGTTTTTT	CASSPSNTGELFF
TRBV5-1	TRBJ1-1	TRBD1	.	TGCGCCAGCAGCGTCCAGACAGGGATAGCGAACACTGAAGCTTTCTTT	CASSVQTGIANTEAFF
TRBV19	TRBJ2-2	TRBD1	once	TGTGCCAGTGGACAGGGAAATCCCGGGGAGCTGTTTTTT	CASGQGNPGELFF
TRBV28	TRBJ1-1	TRBD1	.	TGTGCCAGCGGACAGGGGTCATCTAACACTGAAGCTTTCTTT	CASGQGSSNTEAFF
TRBV5-1	TRBJ2-1	.	.	TGCGCCAGCAGCTTGGTACCGGGTATGAGCAATGAGCAGTTCTTC	CASSLVPGMSNEQFF
TRBV7-3	TRBJ2-7	TRBD1	.	TGTGCCAGCAGCTTAAGTCTCGGACAGGGGTACGAGCAGTACTTC	CASSLSLGQGYEQYF
TRBV12-3/TRBV12-4	TRBJ2-7	.	few	TGTGCCAGCAGTTTAAGAGAGTACGAGCAGTACTTC	CASSLREYEQYF
TRBV27	TRBJ2-7	TRBD1	.	TGTGCCAGCAGTTTGTGGACAGGGGCCTACGAGCAGTACTTC	CASSLWTGAYEQYF
TRBV29-1	TRBJ2-1	TRBD2	.	TGCAGCGTGAGCGGGGGCCCCAATGAGCAGTTCTTC	CSVSGGPNEQFF
TRBV6-6	TRBJ2-2	.	.	TGTGCCAGCCCTGTTCCGAACACCGGGGAGCTGTTTTTT	CASPVPNTGELFF
TRBV28	TRBJ2-2	.	.	TGTGCCAGCAGTTTTATAGGGTATCGAGGGACCGGGGAGCTGTTTTTT	CASSFIGYRGTGELFF
TRBV7-9	TRBJ1-1	.	.	TGTGCCAGCAGCTCGACAGGGAACACTGAAGCTTTCTTT	CASSSTGNTEAFF
TRBV2	TRBJ2-7	TRBD1	.	TGTGCCAGCAGCGGCGACAGGGGTCTCAACTCCTACGAGCAGTACTTC	CASSGDRGLNSYEQYF
TRBV3-1/TRBV3-2	TRBJ2-7	.	.	TGTGCCAGCAGCCTGGCCCTAGCCGACCACTACGAGCAGTACTTC	CASSLALADHYEQYF
TRBV7-8	TRBJ1-5	.	.	TGTGCCAGCAGGGAGGGCGCGGGCAATCAGCCCCAGCATTTT	CASREGAGNQPQHF
TRBV29-1	TRBJ2-5	TRBD2	once	TGCAGCGTTCAAGGACTAGCGGGAGCTCAAGAGACCCAGTACTTC	CSVQGLAGAQETQYF
TRBV2	TRBJ2-1	TRBD2	.	TGTGCCAGCACCCGGTACGGGACTAGCGGGAGTCATGAGCAGTTCTTC	CASTRYGTSGSHEQFF
TRBV28	TRBJ1-2	TRBD1	.	TGTGCCAGCAGTACGATAGGGGGCGGTGGCTACACCTTC	CASSTIGGGGYTF
TRBV6-6	TRBJ2-7	.	.	TGTGCCAGCACCCGACAGAACTCCTACGAGCAGTACTTC	CASTRQNSYEQYF
TRBV5-4	TRBJ2-1	.	few	TGTGCCAGCAGCCCCTCGGTCACCTACAATGAGCAGTTCTTC	CASSPSVTYNEQFF
TRBV7-9	TRBJ1-5	.	.	TGTGCCAGCAGCTCTTACCCACAGGGACTAGATCAGCCCCAGCATTTT	CASSSYPQGLDQPQHF
TRBV5-6	TRBJ2-7	TRBD1	once	TGTGCCAGCAGCTGGGGACAGGGAACCCCCGGGCAGTACTTC	CASSWGQGTPGQYF
TRBV3-1/TRBV3-2	TRBJ1-3	.	.	TGTGCCAGCAGCCTACGGGGGGGGAACACCATATATTTT	CASSLRGGNTIYF
TRBV28	TRBJ2-7	.	.	TGTGCCAGCAGAAGCAGGGTCTACGAGCAGTACTTC	CASRSRVYEQYF
TRBV18	TRBJ2-1	TRBD1	few	TGTGCCAGCTCAGCAGGACAGGGGGTTCCCTACAATGAGCAGTTCTTC	CASSAGQGVPYNEQFF
TRBV29-1	TRBJ2-3	TRBD2	.	TGCAGCGTTGAGGGGACTAGCGGGGGGGCTCCAGATACGCAGTATTTT	CSVEGTSGGAPDTQYF
TRBV28	TRBJ1-1	.	.	TGTGCCAGCAGTTGGCAGGGGCCGTACACTGAAGCTTTCTTT	CASSWQGPYTEAFF
TRBV28	TRBJ2-1	.	.	TGTGCCAGCAGTTTATCCCTAGCCTATGAGCAGTTCTTC	CASSLSLAYEQFF
TRBV5-1	TRBJ2-3	TRBD1	.	TGCGCCAGCAGCGCGGACAGGGTTCCAGATACGCAGTATTTT	CASSADRVPDTQYF
TRBV29-1	TRBJ2-5	TRBD2	.	TGCAGCGTTGGTAGCGGGAGCGGGGAGACCCAGTACTTC	CSVGSGSGETQYF